Reported below is one TCR beta chain. This clone has just one count. Which antigen it targets is not known. Base qualities are missing; no much larger clone stands one base away. CD8 naive samples were CD45RO-negative cells positively selected for CCR7, giving a CD45RA+CCR7+ population that excluded TemRA cells. The donors were healthy, HIV-negative adults who had no recently reported acute infections or vaccinations. All donors were Caucasian adults living in Nashville, Tennessee, USA. Blood was collected by leukapheresis, and PBMCs were isolated by Ficoll-Histopaque density gradient centrifugation and then cryopreserved in liquid nitrogen vapor phase. Analytical flow cytometry was used to check the purity and quantity of every magnetically sorted T cell population. Each sorted fraction had its genomic DNA isolated and then quantified by UV absorbance on a Nanodrop 2000c. V is pared back by 2 bases and J by 2 bases, with 8 bases lying between the germline termini. The CDR3 starts with the cysteine, ends with the phenylalanine, and has 14 residues. Only the CDR3 portion is preserved as DNA: 42 bases, with reading frame beginning at the first base. CDR1 and CDR2, looked up from the germline V gene (reference sequence), are MNHEY and SMNVEV.

Using the deep immunoSEQ assay, multiplex PCR amplified TCR CDR3 regions from genomic DNA. For each cell subset, the extracted genomic DNA was distributed evenly across all wells of several immunoSEQ 96-well plates, and each plate served as one replicate. For sorted subsets, each replicate PCR was loaded with 200 ng genomic DNA, equivalent to 25,000 to 30,000 T cell genomes. The purified libraries were quantified using a Qubit 3.0 fluorometer, sized with a Bioanalyzer 2100, and then quantified again using the KAPA Library Quantification kit. Each immunoSEQ 96-well plate was sequenced on its own single-read 150-cycle Illumina NextSeq 550 flow cell. As for the original processing: Because the immunoSEQ output included only junctional sequences and no quality scores, the filtering could not be the same as the filtering used for full-length reads. Sequences were annotated with PyIR, a Python wrapper for IgBLAST v1.9, using IMGT germline references to assign V/J genes and CDR3. Reads were removed for weak V/J assignments (E-value above 1e-6), missing CDR3, stop codons, out-of-frame junctions, or ambiguous translated residues. V3J clonotypes were defined as sequences sharing the same inferred V gene, J gene, and CDR3 amino acid sequence. Percentage overlap between repertoires was computed as shared unique clonotypes divided by the size of the smaller repertoire. RTK rarefaction, the Chao1 estimator, and Recon v2.1 estimates of unobserved clonotypes were used to assess repertoire richness. For all TCRbeta clonotypes obtained by the gDNA method from a handful of donors, generation probabilities were computed with OLGA. TCRdb re-hosts the immuneACCESS table, in-frame sequences only. Its copies lack some clones; in the studies checked, an unresolved V gene accounts for under half of them, and the cause for the rest is not known. V and J calls and clone size are given by that table; D and trimming were obtained from the DNA. For this sample the table gives about 870,000 clones, of which 80% to 95% were detected only once. In total, the top ten clones hold 24% of the sample.

The data belong to a study of shared clonotypes between healthy human individuals (dated by TCRdb to the early 2020s). General notes on the study: A couple of women and three men aged 18 to 49 years were included in the cohort. For each donor, CD4 naive and CD4 memory were each given three plates, CD8 naive was given two plates, and CD8 memory was given one plate. Between about 0.85 and 9.5 billion PBMCs per donor were obtained by leukapheresis. To estimate repertoire size and how much clonotypes are shared between individuals, the study performed deep sequencing of blood TCR repertoires from 4 to 6 healthy adults. Libraries were prepared and TCR repertoires were sequenced by different laboratories using diverse techniques, in order to increase sequencing depth and limit assay-specific biases.

Findings and caveats that apply to the study as a whole: Because the study included a small number of donors, the genetic and exposure-history diversity represented was limited. Naive subsets generally had larger estimated clonotype richness than memory subsets did. Sampling was limited to blood, and TCR repertoires in tissue likely differ from TCR repertoires in blood. Compared with non-shared clonotypes, clonotypes shared by all four sorted-subset donors had higher generation probabilities. Even with the large sequencing depth, rarefaction of the sorted-subset datasets indicated that sequencing was incomplete. Pairwise subsampling led to the expectation that sequencing depth would affect the degree of clonotype sharing among donors. Across four donors, approximately 5% of naive CD4, approximately 3.6% of naive CD8, roughly 2.3% of memory CD4, and 0.4% to 0.45% of memory CD8 clonotypes were shared.

This sequence originates from a man younger than 45 in good health. Sequencing input: naive CD8+ T cells sorted from blood. Read against the paper, the sample's cell subset or site label means: CD45RA+CCR7+. Recombination linked TRBV27 to TRBJ2-3, and TRBD1 may be the D gene, going by 5 matching bases. The nucleotide sequence reads as follows: TGTGCCAGCAGTTTACAGGGTGTCACAGATACGCAGTATTTT. This is translated as CASSLQGVTDTQYF.